This T cell receptor (beta chain) comes out of a study of spatial heterogeneity in lung cancer. About the research overall: Sequences of the beta chain were consistently detected in greater numbers than alpha-chain sequences.

Trimming cost V 7 bases and J 2 bases, with 5 bases left between them. The CDR3 is 11 amino acids. Germline loops: CDR1 MNHEY, CDR2 SVGAGI. There are many counts of this clonotype. A distinct unique molecular identifier was carried by each TCR cDNA molecule. TCRdb reprocessed the 5' RACE reads via MiXCR and lists one record per CDR3 protein. The sample lists some 120,000 distinct CDR3 sequences; over 9% were seen once. Stated time point: blood at routine non-recurrence follow-up after resection. Tumor, nontumor lung or frozen PBMC supplied whole RNA that was sequenced unsorted. The chain joins TRBV6-5 to TRBJ1-2; unclear D gene. The specimen comprised PBMCs, sampled at follow-up. The receptor comes from a male donor with early-stage non-small cell lung cancer. The CDR3 DNA reads as TGTGCCAGCAACGACAACTATGGCTACACCTTC. Translating it yields CASNDNYGYTF.